This TCR beta chain stems from a study of post-analysis software for immune sequencing data. Study at large: Relapsing-remitting, secondary progressive and progressive-relapsing courses of multiple sclerosis were included.

Prepared libraries of TCR beta cDNA carried unique molecular identifiers. It was from about 0.94 to 9.7 million T cells that some 500,000 cDNA molecules came. One entry per CDR3 protein, called by TCRdb with MiXCR from the PCR reads. The table has 700,000 to 800,000 distinct CDR3 sequences, roughly 27% seen once; the top ten hold approximately 0.6%. Germline values: CDR1 MDHEN, CDR2 SYDVKM. CDR3 length: 15 residues. V was shortened by 6 bases and J by 5 bases, with 19 bases between the two germline ends. This clonotype showed up just a few times. Its antigen is not identified. Study results and limitations: Normalized Chao1 diversity was significantly reduced in patients versus controls. Patients used about 5 TRBV segments, including TRBV5-6, TRBV5-1 and TRBV20-1, more often than controls.

The V and J genes are TRBV28 and TRBJ1-2, with D perhaps TRBD1 (6 bases). This sequence originates from a girl aged 10-17 years with multiple sclerosis. Sequencing was performed on blood. The CDR3 protein is CASRQPRGGAYGYTF. CDR3 nucleotide sequence: TGTGCCAGCAGACAGCCCCGGGGGGGCGCTTATGGCTACACCTTC.